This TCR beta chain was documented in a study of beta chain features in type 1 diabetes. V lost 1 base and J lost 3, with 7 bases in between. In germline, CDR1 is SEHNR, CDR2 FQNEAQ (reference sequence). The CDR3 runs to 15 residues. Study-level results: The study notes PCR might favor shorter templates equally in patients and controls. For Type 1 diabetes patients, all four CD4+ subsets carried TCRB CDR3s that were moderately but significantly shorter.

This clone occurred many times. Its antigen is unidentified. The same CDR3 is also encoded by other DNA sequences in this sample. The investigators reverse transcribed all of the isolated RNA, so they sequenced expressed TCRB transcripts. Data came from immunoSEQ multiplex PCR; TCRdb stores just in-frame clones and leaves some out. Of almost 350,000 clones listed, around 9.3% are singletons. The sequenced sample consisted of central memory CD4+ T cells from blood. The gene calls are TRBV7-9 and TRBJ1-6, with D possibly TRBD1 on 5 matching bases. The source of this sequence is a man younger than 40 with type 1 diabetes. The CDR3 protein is CASSLGDSYNSPLHF. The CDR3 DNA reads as TGTGCCAGCAGCTTAGGCGACAGCTATAATTCACCCCTCCACTTT.